The clone carrying this T cell receptor (beta chain) was observed at least ten times. Its antigen remains unidentified. The CDR3 loop spans 14 amino acids. The junction had 5 bases not matched to a gene; V was cut back by 6 bases and J by 2 bases. Germline V lookup: CDR1 ENHRY, CDR2 SYGVKD. A TCRbeta library incorporating unique molecular identifiers was prepared. TCRdb used MiXCR to reprocess the PCR reads, holding one entry per CDR3 protein. The table shows hundreds of thousands of distinct CDR3 sequences, with over 10% occurring only once. The data originate from a study of T-cell reconstitution after alpha-beta-depleted transplantation in children. Notes on the study in general: Reported findings indicate that, about two months after transplant, alpha-beta T cells came from several hundred expanded clones, which were derived from non-depleted graft cells. The authors attributed T-cell counts and diversity one year after transplant mostly to newly produced T cells. TCRbeta diversity was high at day 60 in some patients (a result of surviving recipient T cells and thymic progenitors).

Here the sequenced sample was PBMCs, taken before TCRalphabeta/CD19-depleted stem cell transplant. The chain is built from TRBV10-3 and TRBJ2-3; 7 bases agree with TRBD2. The TCR originated in a girl aged 2 to 9 with congenital amegakaryocytic thrombocytopenia, due to receive a stem cell transplant. The CDR3 region is CAISASGITDTQYF. The CDR3 DNA follows: TGTGCCATCAGCGCGAGCGGGATCACAGATACGCAGTATTTT.